Following are 24 T cell receptor beta chains from one sample sequenced in a study of regulatory T cells in long-lasting Graves disease. The time point denotes: newly diagnosed GD, antithyroid drugs for less than 3 months. The TCR library used RNA extracted from PBMCs. Construction of TCR beta libraries relied on iRepertoire HTBI primers and on Arm-PCR targeting CDR3 regions. TCRdb re-derived calls from the multiplex PCR reads in MiXCR, one entry per CDR3 protein. This sample carries over 350,000 distinct CDR3 sequences, roughly 15% of them seen once, and the ten largest clones take around a sixth. The data also belong to a second study, concerning T cells in Graves' hyperthyroidism and ophthalmopathy.

Sequenced here: peripheral blood mononuclear cells (PBMCs), sampled at new diagnosis, from a patient treated with antithyroid drugs. These receptors originate from a woman aged 50 to 60 with Graves disease.

This clonotype was recorded at least ten times. The chain recombines TRBV6-9 with TRBJ2-5; D call uncertain. Per the germline V gene, CDR1 is MNHGY and CDR2 is SVAAGI. CDR3 length: 14 residues. V lost 3 bases and J lost 1, with 9 bases in between. The CDR3 DNA is TGTGCCAGCAGTTACCCGGACCGCCAAGAGACCCAGTACTTC. Residues: CASSYPDRQETQYF.

The sample holds many counts of this clonotype. The rearrangement uses TRBV12-3 or TRBV12-4 and TRBJ2-1; D possibly corresponds to TRBD2 (6 bases). V dropped 4 bases and J dropped 6 bases, with 13 bases sitting between them. The CDR3 length is 14 residues. CDR3 nucleotide sequence: TGTGCCAGCAGTTCCCCCGGAGGGAGCAATGAGCAGTTCTTC. As protein: CASSSPGGSNEQFF.

At least ten counts were recorded for this clonotype. This chain links TRBV28 with TRBJ1-4; no definite D call. The CDR3 covers 11 residues. The V end was cut by 2 bases, the J end by 8 bases, with 3 bases between. The germline gives CDR1 MDHEN, CDR2 SYDVKM. The CDR3 bases are TGTGCCAGCAGTTTACAAGAAAAACTGTTTTTT. Translated: CASSLQEKLFF.

This clonotype was seen repeatedly, ten times or more. The chain combines TRBV2 with TRBJ2-7, with 7 bases lining up with TRBD1. Trimming at V came to 3 bases and at J to 2 bases, leaving 7 bases not matched to a gene. This CDR3 comprises 15 residues. From germline, CDR1 is SNHLY and CDR2 FYNNEI. The CDR3 is CASSDYRGRPYEQYF. As DNA, the CDR3 is TGTGCCAGCAGTGATTACAGGGGAAGACCCTACGAGCAGTACTTC. Full variable domain (rest looked up from reference TRBV2 and TRBJ2-7): EPEVTQTPSHQVTQMGQEVILRCVPISNHLYFYWYRQILGQKVEFLVSFYNNEISEKSEIFDDQFSVERPDGSNFTLKIRSTKLEDSAMYFCASSDYRGRPYEQYFGPGTRLTVT.

This clonotype was seen a few times. This may be a read error, as it is one base from a much larger clone. The chain combines TRBV27 with TRBJ2-7, with 8 nucleotides matching TRBD1. CDR1 MNHEY and CDR2 SMNVEV come from the germline V gene (reference sequence). V gave up 3 bases and J gave up 2 bases; unmatched junction bases: 3. The CDR3 sequence is 14 residues long. The CDR3 sequence: CASSFATGAYEQYF. CDR3 nucleotides: TGTGCCAGCAGTTTCGCGACAGGGGCCTACGAGCAGTACTTC.

The chain uses TRBV24-1 and TRBJ2-1; 9 bases agree with TRBD1. Germline V gene data show CDR1 as KGHDR and CDR2 as SFDVKD. V lost 1 base, J lost 6 bases, and 6 bases stayed unmatched. This CDR3 is 16 amino acids long. In DNA form, the CDR3 reads TGTGCCACCAGTGATTTAAGGACAGGGGAAGTCAATGAGCAGTTCTTC. This gives the protein CATSDLRTGEVNEQFF.

There are many counts of this clonotype. The rearrangement uses TRBV11-2 and TRBJ2-3; a weak D match, TRBD2 (6 bases). The CDR3 loop spans 17 amino acids. The V gene's germline CDR1 is SGHAT and CDR2 FQNNGV. Between the trimmed V and J ends, which lost 3 bases and 2 bases, there was a span of 18 bases. The CDR3 protein is CASSFRDLAPLTDTQYF. CDR3 coding DNA: TGTGCCAGCAGCTTTAGGGACCTAGCGCCACTCACAGATACGCAGTATTTT.

This clonotype has a count of ten or more. The CDR3 reads CASSLKFGDGNTEAFF. CDR3 DNA: TGTGCCAGCAGTCTCAAATTTGGTGACGGCAACACTGAAGCTTTCTTT. The rearrangement links TRBV13 to TRBJ1-1; D gene unclear. Germline CDR1 PRHDT, CDR2 FYEKMQ (reference sequence). The CDR3 has 16 amino acids. Between the trimmed V and J ends, which lost 6 bases and 2 bases, there was a span of 19 bases. The whole variable domain, remainder taken from reference TRBV13 and TRBJ1-1, is AAGVIQSPRHLIKEKRETATLKCYPIPRHDTVYWYQQGPGQDPQFLISFYEKMQSDKGSIPDRFSAQQFSDYHSELNMSSLELGDSALYFCASSLKFGDGNTEAFFGQGTRLTVV.

The sample holds many counts of this clonotype. This chain joins TRBV12-3 or TRBV12-4 and TRBJ2-2; D is perhaps TRBD1 (5 bases). The V and J ends lost 5 bases and 5 bases respectively, with 12 bases between them. The CDR3 totals 14 residues. The chain's CDR3 is CASSRTYSTGELFF. CDR3 in DNA: TGTGCCAGCAGTCGGACATATTCGACCGGGGAGCTGTTTTTT.

This clonotype was recorded many times. The genes are TRBV7-3 and TRBJ2-1, with 8 bases fitting TRBD1. Germline values: CDR1 SGHTA, CDR2 FQGTGA. The CDR3 is 14 residues long. The J segment lost 8 bases and the V segment lost 5 bases, leaving 8 bases of the junction unmatched. For the CDR3, the DNA is TGTGCCAGCAGCCAGGGGGCGGGGAGGTATGAGCAGTTCTTC. Its translation is CASSQGAGRYEQFF.

The sample holds many counts of this clonotype. V and J are TRBV30 and TRBJ2-7; D is possibly TRBD1 or TRBD2 (5 bases each). The length of the CDR3 is 12 residues. Between the trimmed V and J ends, which lost 3 bases and 2 bases, there was a span of 8 bases. Germline values: CDR1 GTSNPN, CDR2 SVGIG (reference sequence). The CDR3 bases are TGTGCCTGGAGGGGGGTGACCTACGAGCAGTACTTC. The encoded protein is CAWRGVTYEQYF.

There are a few counts of this clonotype. The chain has TRBV2 and TRBJ2-2; 7 bases map to TRBD1. V trimming: 6 bases; J trimming: 7 bases; junction bases outside the gene matches: 11. This CDR3 has 15 residues. Germline V gene sequence: CDR1 SNHLY, CDR2 FYNNEI. CDR3 nucleotides: TGTGCCAGCAGCTTGATACAGGGGCTGGGCGGGGAGCTGTTTTTT. This translates into CASSLIQGLGGELFF.

The gene calls are TRBV5-6 and TRBJ2-5, with no clear D. The DNA end lines up better with TRBJ2-7; the J call may be wrong. Looked up from germline, CDR1 is SGHDT and CDR2 is YYEEEE. CDR3 length equals 16 residues. The CDR3 nucleotides read TGTGCCAGCAGCAAACCTCGCGAATTTAGCTCCTACGAGCAGTACTTC. Residues: CASSKPREFSSYEQYF.

This clonotype showed up just a few times. CDR3: CASYGQRASPNEQFF. For the CDR3, the DNA is TGTGCCTCTTACGGGCAGAGAGCCTCTCCAAATGAGCAGTTCTTC. The chain combines TRBV30 with TRBJ2-1; D not resolved. Trimming stripped 7 bases from V and 7 bases from J, with 23 bases between. CDR1 and CDR2 from the germline V gene are GTSNPN and SVGIG (reference sequence). The CDR3 is made up of 15 amino acids.

This clonotype was detected many times. The chain uses TRBV9 and TRBJ1-1; 8 nucleotides match TRBD1. The germline gives CDR1 SGDLS, CDR2 YYNGEE. The V segment lost 3 bases and the J segment 5 bases; nucleotides outside the gene matches: 9. This CDR3 spans 15 amino acids. The CDR3 region is CASSATGTGDTEAFF. The CDR3 DNA follows: TGTGCCAGCAGCGCAACCGGGACAGGTGATACTGAAGCTTTCTTT.

This clonotype was seen ten or more times. The rearrangement links TRBV28 to TRBJ2-3, with D tentatively TRBD1 (6 bases). The CDR3 is made up of 13 amino acids. Per the germline V gene, CDR1 is MDHEN and CDR2 is SYDVKM. Trimming left V 10 bases short and J 0 bases short, with 11 bases between. For the CDR3, the DNA is TGTGCCACCGCGGACAGCAGCACAGATACGCAGTATTTT. Translation: CATADSSTDTQYF.

This clonotype showed up just a few times. The rearrangement joins TRBV10-3 to TRBJ2-1; TRBD2 agrees at 9 bases. V was pared by 10 bases and J by 7 bases, with 5 bases of the junction left unmatched. Germline V gives CDR1 ENHRY, CDR2 SYGVKD. This CDR3 comprises 12 residues. CDR3 DNA sequence: TGTGCCACCCAGGGACTAGCAAATGAGCAGTTCTTC. Amino acids: CATQGLANEQFF.

Many counts were recorded for this clonotype. The V gene is TRBV30, the J gene TRBJ2-3; D might be TRBD2 (5 bases). Per the germline V gene, CDR1 is GTSNPN and CDR2 is SVGIG (reference sequence). The CDR3 covers 15 residues. V gave up 2 bases and J gave up 1 base, with 13 bases separating them. CDR3 region: CAWSSSGMGTDTQYF. The CDR3 DNA sequence: TGTGCCTGGAGTTCGTCGGGAATGGGCACAGATACGCAGTATTTT.

This clonotype was recorded at least ten times. V usage is TRBV30 and J usage is TRBJ2-3, with D possibly matching TRBD2 (6 bases). The CDR3 runs 13 residues. Germline V CDR1 and CDR2: GTSNPN, SVGIG (reference sequence). The V gene lost 4 bases and the J gene lost 3 bases, with 11 bases spanning the gap. This CDR3 reads CAWTLAETDTQYF. CDR3 DNA: TGTGCCTGGACTTTAGCGGAAACAGATACGCAGTATTTT.

This clonotype turned up a few times. V is TRBV11-1 and J is TRBJ2-1, with TRBD2 identical over 9 bases. Germline CDR1 is SGHAT and CDR2 is FQDESV (reference sequence). V lost 5 bases to trimming and J lost 4 bases; unmatched junction nucleotides: 15. This CDR3 has 18 residues. The CDR3 protein is CASSIKTSGAQAYNEQFF. Here the CDR3 DNA reads TGTGCCAGCAGCATCAAGACTAGCGGAGCGCAAGCATACAATGAGCAGTTCTTC.

This clonotype was recorded a few times. The V and J genes are TRBV18 and TRBJ2-1; D is possibly TRBD2 (6 bases). Trimming cost V 2 bases and J 5 bases, with 19 bases left between them. Germline V lookup: CDR1 KGHSH, CDR2 LQKENI. The length of the CDR3 is 17 residues. CDR3: CASSPNGSPGGDNEQFF. In DNA form, the CDR3 reads TGTGCCAGCTCACCAAACGGATCGCCAGGAGGGGACAATGAGCAGTTCTTC. The variable domain in full, completed from reference TRBV18 and TRBJ2-1, reads NAGVMQNPRHLVRRRGQEARLRCSPMKGHSHVYWYRQLPEEGLKFMVYLQKENIIDESGMPKERFSAEFPKEGPSILRIQQVVRGDSAAYFCASSPNGSPGGDNEQFFGPGTRLTVL.

This clonotype was recorded many times. The V gene is TRBV7-9, the J gene TRBJ2-7, with 10 bases lining up with TRBD2. In germline, CDR1 is SEHNR, CDR2 FQNEAQ (reference sequence). V shed 1 base, J shed 1 base, and the junction held 4 bases outside the gene matches. This CDR3 comprises 16 residues. The CDR3 nucleotides are TGTGCCAGCAGCTTAGTTTCACTAGCGGGATCCTACGAGCAGTACTTC. The encoded protein is CASSLVSLAGSYEQYF.

This clonotype was observed many times. The rearrangement joins TRBV20-1 to TRBJ1-5; D possibly corresponds to TRBD1 (5 bases). Looked up from germline, CDR1 is DFQATT and CDR2 is SNEGSKA (reference sequence). This CDR3 has 13 amino acids. V was cut by 4 bases and J by 4 bases, with 11 bases left in between. The CDR3 coding sequence is TGCAGTGCTACCGGGACTGCTAATCAGCCCCAGCATTTT. Amino acids: CSATGTANQPQHF.

This clonotype was seen at least ten times. The chain uses TRBV5-1 and TRBJ2-1, with 8 bases that match TRBD1. This CDR3 comprises 15 residues. Germline values: CDR1 SGHRS, CDR2 YFSETQ. The V and J ends lost 0 bases and 6 bases, in that order; junction bases with no gene match: 5. CDR3 residues: CASSLGQGMGNEQFF. CDR3 DNA sequence: TGCGCCAGCAGCTTGGGACAGGGGATGGGCAATGAGCAGTTCTTC.